Sequencing of this T cell receptor beta chain was carried out in a study of T-cell reconstitution after alpha-beta-depleted transplantation in children. Construction of the TCRbeta library involved unique molecular identifiers. MiXCR was run by TCRdb on the PCR reads, yielding one entry per CDR3 protein. This table holds some 600,000 distinct CDR3 sequences, over 15% found once. CDR1 DFQATT and CDR2 SNEGSKA come from the germline V gene (reference sequence). CDR3 size: 12 residues. Between the trimmed V and J ends, which lost 5 bases and 3 bases, there was a span of 10 bases. There are a few counts of this clonotype.

The sequence derives from a human donor who donated a stem cell graft to a child with acute myeloid leukemia. The V call is TRBV20-1, the J call TRBJ2-5; weak D call: TRBD2 (6 bases). The material was PBMCs from the stem cell graft donor, obtained from the stem cell graft. CDR3 nucleotides: TGCAGTGCTGGGTCGGGGGAAGAGACCCAGTACTTC. The encoded protein is CSAGSGEETQYF.